Sequencing of this T cell receptor beta chain was carried out in a study of early T cells in non-severe SARS-CoV-2 infection. TCRdb re-called the 5' RACE reads through MiXCR, storing one row per CDR3 protein. The table has about 69,000 distinct CDR3 sequences, roughly 9.4% seen once. The V and J ends lost 3 bases and 2 bases, in that order; junction bases with no gene match: 9. This CDR3 is 17 amino acids long. In germline, CDR1 is DFQATT, CDR2 SNEGSKA (reference sequence). The sequenced material came from whole blood. This clonotype was sampled from an adult who was a healthcare worker with PCR-confirmed SARS-CoV-2 infection or an uninfected control (not recorded which). This rearrangement joins TRBV20-1 to TRBJ2-3; TRBD2 agrees at 12 bases. The CDR3 protein is CSASHRTSGVYTDTQYF. CDR3 nucleotide sequence: TGCAGTGCTAGCCACAGGACTAGCGGGGTGTACACAGATACGCAGTATTTT.